The rows below give T cell receptor beta chains drawn from one sample of a study of blood T cell repertoires in COVID-19. Repertoires were generated with immunoSEQ multiplex PCR, while TCRdb's copy carries only in-frame clones and drops some. Of roughly 410,000 clones in the sample, 70% to 90% were seen once. Sequences were obtained from peripheral blood. The receptors derive from an older woman with COVID-19, enrolled during active disease. Both conserved end residues are trimmed from each CDR3. Each record gives: J gene, V gene, CDR3 protein.

>TRBJ1-2|TRBV19
ASSISALPGGYT
>TRBJ2-5|TRBV7-3
ASSLSGLAGETQY
>TRBJ2-1|TRBV5-1
ASSVHWTDLSYNEQF
>TRBJ1-2|TRBV6-6
ASSYSTGGDYGYT
>TRBJ1-4|TRBV19
ASSGSGQGEKLF
>TRBJ1-4|TRBV9
ASSRRQGNNEKLF
>TRBJ2-7|TRBV5-5
ASSFLGGSSYEQY
>TRBJ1-2|TRBV5-4
ASSQDISNYGYT
>TRBJ2-7|TRBV6-6
ASSFARGDEQY
>TRBJ1-2|TRBV21-1
ASTQGTSDYGYT
>TRBJ2-5|TRBV19
ASRSGGAGETQY
>TRBJ1-4|TRBV27
ASSLPSREKLF
>TRBJ1-5|TRBV19
ASSIIHWPADAQPQH
>TRBJ1-1|TRBV19
ASKTGAVMNTEAF
>TRBJ2-2|TRBV7-3
ASSSQGQGYTGELF
>TRBJ1-5|TRBV15
ATSSRDSVLNQPQH
>TRBJ2-5|TRBV5-4
ASSEPGTKKLETQY
>TRBJ2-5|TRBV6-5
ASRNSGGAGETQY
>TRBJ2-1|TRBV29-1
SVAGYWNEQF
>TRBJ2-7|TRBV2
ASSWGARGNEQY
>TRBJ2-2|TRBV18
ASSPRGGSSNTGELF
>TRBJ1-4|TRBV2
ASSIQGTNEKLF
>TRBJ2-7|TRBV29-1
SVEGNPPYEQY
>TRBJ1-6|TRBV5-1
ASSLATHNNSPLH
>TRBJ1-6|TRBV19
ASSTMSDSRNSPLH
>TRBJ1-1|TRBV18
ASSPGTGNTEAF
>TRBJ1-5|TRBV28
ASSLWDREEH
>TRBJ1-1|TRBV11-3
ASSSRRGTEAF
>TRBJ1-1|TRBV28
ASSGGKAF
>TRBJ1-2|TRBV27
ASSPGTEPYYGYT
>TRBJ2-1|TRBV11-2
ASSLGQALYNEQF
>TRBJ1-3|TRBV7-8
ASSLPGPGNTIY
>TRBJ2-2|TRBV7-9
ASSRTHPNTGELF
>TRBJ2-3|TRBV9
ASSPLAGAEDTQY
>TRBJ2-6|TRBV5-1
ASSLQGQVGSGANVLT
>TRBJ2-3|TRBV7-2
ASSSLAGATDTQY
>TRBJ2-1|TRBV20-1
SASPSGGALNNEQF
>TRBJ2-5|TRBV20-1
SAIDLASQETQY
>TRBJ2-1|TRBV2
ASREGLAGWFNEQF
>TRBJ1-1|TRBV5-6
ASTLNRGQNTEAF
>TRBJ1-5|TRBV27
ASSSTTGGNQPQH
>TRBJ1-2|TRBV3-1/TRBV3-2
ASSQSSGYT
>TRBJ1-6|TRBV6-5
ASKRGQGARSPLH
>TRBJ1-6|TRBV5-5
ASSRGQGWSPLH
>TRBJ2-2|TRBV19
ASSISVETGELF
>TRBJ1-6|TRBV5-1
ASSQDGGNSPLH
>TRBJ2-1|TRBV5-1
ASSLGQGAGYEQF
>TRBJ1-1|TRBV10-2
ASSQDRYGGQAF
>TRBJ1-2|TRBV18
ASSPAGDYGYT
>TRBJ2-2|TRBV7-3
ASSPWGTLAGSTGELF
>TRBJ2-7|TRBV3-1/TRBV3-2
ASSPTGGHEQY
>TRBJ2-7|TRBV6-1
ASSDTGEPYEQY
>TRBJ2-7|TRBV28
ASSLGGHGYEQY
>TRBJ1-2|TRBV29-1
SFQVPNYGYT
>TRBJ1-5|TRBV19
ASSIGQAINQPQH
>TRBJ2-7|TRBV19
ASTSRGEQY
>TRBJ1-3|TRBV7-2
ASSFGVAEIPSENTIY
>TRBJ1-2|TRBV10-3
AISGSGFQGYT
>TRBJ2-3|TRBV5-8
ASSYRGGDTQY